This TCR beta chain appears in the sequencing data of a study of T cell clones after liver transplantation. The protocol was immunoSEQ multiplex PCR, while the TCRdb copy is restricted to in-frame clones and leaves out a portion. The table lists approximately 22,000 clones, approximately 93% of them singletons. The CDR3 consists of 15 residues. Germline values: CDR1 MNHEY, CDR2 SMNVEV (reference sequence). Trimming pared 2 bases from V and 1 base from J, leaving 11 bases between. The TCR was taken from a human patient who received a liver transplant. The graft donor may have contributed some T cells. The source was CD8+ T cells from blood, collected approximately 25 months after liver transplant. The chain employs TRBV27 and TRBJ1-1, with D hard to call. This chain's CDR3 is CASSLGVGPNTEAFF. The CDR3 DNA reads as TGTGCCAGCAGTTTAGGGGTGGGTCCGAACACTGAAGCTTTCTTT.